Shown below are 4 T cell receptor beta chains from a single sample sequenced in a study of blood T cells in healthy people across ages. Primed by a sample-barcoded 5' primer and a J-beta primer mix, a second PCR proceeded for roughly 6 to 12 cycles. A single record per CDR3 protein comes from TCRdb applying MiXCR to the 5' RACE reads. The sample lists around 800,000 distinct CDR3 sequences; under 30% were seen once. These data were likewise used in another study, on T cells of mothers and their children.

The source material was blood. All receptors come from a boy younger than 18 in good health.

CDR3 DNA sequence: TGTGCCAGCAGTTTAGAGCGGAGGGGGCAAGGCTACACCTTC. It specifies CASSLERRGQGYTF. This chain uses TRBV12-3 or TRBV12-4 with TRBJ1-2; 7 nucleotides line up with TRBD1. V shed 1 base and J 8 bases; nucleotides not matched to a gene: 7. The CDR3 loop spans 14 amino acids.

This chain uses TRBV14 with TRBJ2-3, with TRBD2 as a possible D gene (5 bases). Germline lookup yields CDR1 SGHDN and CDR2 FVKESK. The CDR3 runs to 14 residues. Trimming removed 5 bases from V and 13 bases from J, with 22 bases in between. The DNA for the CDR3 is TGTGCCAGCAGCGCCCGGGATGATAGATACGCGAAGTATTTT. Its translation: CASSARDDRYAKYF.

On this clonotype: One junction end disagrees with the germline gene, perhaps due to a read error. The chain joins TRBV28 to TRBJ2-5; TRBD2 matches at 12 bases. This CDR3 has 16 residues. The germline V gene has CDR1 MDHEN and CDR2 SYDVKM. Here the CDR3 DNA reads TGTGCCAGCAGTCAGACTAGCGGGGGAGACCAAGAGACCCTGTACTTC. Amino acid sequence: CASSQTSGGDQETLYF.

This clonotype turned up a few times. The CDR3 is CASSLAGQGFGNTIYF. The CDR3 DNA is TGCGCCAGCAGCTTGGCTGGACAGGGGTTTGGAAACACCATATATTTT. The genes are TRBV5-1 and TRBJ1-3; TRBD1 agrees at 9 bases. The germline CDR1 and CDR2 sequences are SGHRS and YFSETQ. V lost 0 bases and J lost 3; bases outside the gene matches: 4. The CDR3 has 16 amino acids.